This passage covers 16 T cell receptor beta chains from one sample sequenced in a study of blood T cell repertoires in COVID-19. The data were produced by immunoSEQ multiplex PCR, yet TCRdb's version contains in-frame clones alone and is incomplete. The repertoire holds 200,000 to 250,000 clones, with around 90% as singletons. The sequenced material came from peripheral blood. The receptors were gathered from a man aged 60 to 75 who had recovered from COVID-19.

The chain recombines TRBV7-3 with TRBJ2-3, with 10 bases matching TRBD2. Germline values: CDR1 SGHTA, CDR2 FQGTGA. Trimming at V came to 3 bases and at J to 2 bases, leaving 2 bases not matched to a gene. The length of the CDR3 is 15 residues. CDR3 residues: CASSLGLAPTDTQYF. CDR3 DNA: TGTGCCAGCAGCTTGGGACTAGCGCCCACAGATACGCAGTATTTT. Looking up the rest from reference TRBV7-3 and TRBJ2-3 gives the full variable domain: GAGVSQTPSNKVTEKGKYVELRCDPISGHTALYWYRQSLGQGPEFLIYFQGTGAADDSGLPNDRFFAVRPEGSVSTLKIQRTERGDSAVYLCASSLGLAPTDTQYFGPGTRLTVL.

The chain employs TRBV3-1 (or the pseudogene TRBV3-2) and TRBJ2-3; 8 nucleotides agree with TRBD2. The germline V gene encodes CDR1 LGHDT and CDR2 YNNKEL (reference sequence). V was clipped by 8 bases and J by 6 bases; unmatched bases: 7. CDR3 length: 13 amino acids. CDR3: CASGSGVADTQYF. CDR3 DNA sequence: TGTGCCAGCGGTAGCGGGGTTGCGGATACGCAGTATTTT.

The chain joins TRBV12-5 to TRBJ1-4, with no clear D. The CDR3 length is 12 residues. With 6 bases removed from V and 8 bases from J, the gap between germline ends came to 10 bases. Germline V gene data show CDR1 as LGHNT and CDR2 as FRNRAP. The DNA for the CDR3 is TGTGCTAGTGGCCCTAACGTCGAAAAACTGTTTTTT. Translating it yields CASGPNVEKLFF.

V usage is TRBV27 and J usage is TRBJ1-5, with 7 bases lining up with TRBD1. The CDR3 has 13 residues. Germline CDR1 MNHEY, CDR2 SMNVEV (reference sequence). The J segment lost 7 bases and the V segment lost 4 bases, leaving 4 bases of the junction unmatched. The CDR3 DNA reads TGTGCCAGCAGTTATGACAGGGTACAGCCCCAGCATTTT. Protein sequence: CASSYDRVQPQHF.

The chain uses TRBV11-3 and TRBJ2-1; the match to TRBD1 covers 10 bases. This CDR3 is 15 amino acids long. Germline CDR1 and CDR2: SGHNT and YENEEA. J was trimmed by 7 bases and V by 8 bases; bases with no gene match: 11. CDR3 amino acids: CASGTDRGLKNEQFF. CDR3 DNA: TGTGCCAGCGGGACCGACAGGGGGCTGAAGAATGAGCAGTTCTTC.

This clone was picked up one time. The chain combines TRBV4-3 with TRBJ1-2; D possibly corresponds to TRBD1 (6 bases). In germline, CDR1 is LGHNA, CDR2 YSLEER. Trimming took off 0 bases at V and 4 bases at J, with 18 bases between the two ends. The CDR3 has 17 amino acids. The CDR3 DNA reads TGCGCCAGCAGCCAAGATAAGTCGAGGGGGTCAGGCTATGGCTACACCTTC. This gives the protein CASSQDKSRGSGYGYTF.

On this clone: Within the sample, other DNA sequences also encode this same CDR3. The chain carries TRBV7-2 and TRBJ1-2; 7 positions match TRBD1. The CDR3 length is 13 residues. The V and J ends lost 5 bases and 5 bases, in that order; junction bases with no gene match: 5. Germline loops: CDR1 SGHTA, CDR2 FQGNSA. The chain's CDR3 is CASSPGTEYGYTF. As DNA, the CDR3 is TGTGCCAGCAGCCCTGGGACAGAGTATGGCTACACCTTC.

The rearrangement joins TRBV7-9 to TRBJ1-5, with D uncertain. In germline, CDR1 is SEHNR, CDR2 FQNEAQ (reference sequence). Trimming removed 4 bases at V and 0 bases at J, with 10 bases between. The CDR3 is made up of 15 amino acids. CDR3 sequence (DNA): TGTGCCAGCAGCTACCGCGGGGATAGCAATCAGCCCCAGCATTTT. Amino acids: CASSYRGDSNQPQHF.

The chain employs TRBV19 and TRBJ2-7; 14 nucleotides match TRBD2. Germline CDR1 reads LNHDA; CDR2 reads SQIVND (reference sequence). This CDR3 is 18 amino acids long. Unmatched junction bases numbered 14, after V lost 5 bases and J lost 5 bases. The CDR3: CASSDGTSGSPRRNEQYF. The CDR3 nucleotides read TGTGCCAGTAGTGACGGGACTAGCGGGAGCCCGCGGAGGAACGAGCAGTACTTC.

This chain joins TRBV7-3 and TRBJ1-3, with 7 nucleotides matching TRBD1. This CDR3 has 15 residues. Germline V gene sequence: CDR1 SGHTA, CDR2 FQGTGA. V trimming: 3 bases; J trimming: 4 bases; junction bases outside the gene matches: 6. The CDR3 protein is CASSFAPGGGNTIYF. CDR3 coding DNA: TGTGCCAGCAGCTTCGCGCCAGGGGGAGGAAACACCATATATTTT.

The chain uses TRBV5-6 and TRBJ2-3; D is unclear. This CDR3 contains 13 residues. Trimming took 3 bases from V and 2 from J, leaving 7 bases between them. CDR1 is SGHDT and CDR2 is YYEEEE in the germline V gene. This CDR3 reads CASSSPNTDTQYF. CDR3 DNA sequence: TGTGCCAGCAGCTCCCCCAACACAGATACGCAGTATTTT.

This clone was seen only once. The chain couples TRBV6-5 to TRBJ2-1; 8 bases are shared with TRBD2. Germline V gives CDR1 MNHEY, CDR2 SVGAGI. With 2 bases clipped from V and 4 bases from J, the junction kept 7 bases outside the gene matches. The CDR3 length is 16 residues. Here the CDR3 DNA reads TGTGCCAGCAGTTACCGCAAGCGGGGGCAATACAATGAGCAGTTCTTC. Its protein product is CASSYRKRGQYNEQFF.

The rearrangement links TRBV24-1 to TRBJ2-1; D is undetermined. This CDR3 has 12 amino acids. The germline gives CDR1 KGHDR, CDR2 SFDVKD. V lost 5 bases and J 9 bases, leaving 10 bases between the germline ends. Here the CDR3 DNA reads TGTGCCACCAGTGGCCTACTTAGTGAGCAGTTCTTC. This gives the protein CATSGLLSEQFF.

The DNA for the CDR3 is TGTGCCAGCAGTTACATAGCGGGGGGTTTGGCCGGGATCGGCGAGCAGTACTTC. Residues: CASSYIAGGLAGIGEQYF. The J gene is TRBJ2-7, the V gene TRBV27; 10 nucleotides match TRBD2. The CDR3 length is 18 residues. CDR1 and CDR2 from the germline V gene are MNHEY and SMNVEV (reference sequence). Trimming at V came to 4 bases and at J to 6 bases, leaving 18 bases not matched to a gene.

The chain joins TRBV30 to TRBJ2-7; weak D call: TRBD1 (6 bases). This CDR3 comprises 14 residues. V was trimmed by 7 bases and J by 3 bases, leaving 19 bases between them. Per the germline V gene, CDR1 is GTSNPN and CDR2 is SVGIG (reference sequence). The CDR3 DNA is TGTGCCTTAAATACAGGGTACATTAGCTACGAGCAGTACTTC. It is translated as CALNTGYISYEQYF.

The chain joins TRBV19 to TRBJ2-2; 7 bases are a match to TRBD2. V dropped 3 bases and J dropped 4; count of bases not matched to a gene: 8. This CDR3 is 16 amino acids long. Per the germline V gene, CDR1 is LNHDA and CDR2 is SQIVND (reference sequence). DNA of the CDR3: TGTGCCAGTAGTATGCCCAGCGGGACTATCACCGGGGAGCTGTTTTTT. Protein product: CASSMPSGTITGELFF.